This T cell receptor beta chain stems from a study of graft-versus-host responses after intestinal transplantation. The wider study: Among the recipients, all got anti-thymocyte globulin induction and then tacrolimus and steroids for around 3 years. Findings and limits, study-wide: In recipient marrow, GvH clones were found, and some appeared first in ileum or blood. Graft-donor T cell macrochimerism coincided with high graft-versus-host to host-versus-graft clonal ratios in allografts.

With respect to this clone: Antigen unknown.

Measured with immunoSEQ multiplex PCR; TCRdb has only the in-frame clones, and not every one. The sample contains tens of thousands of clones, around nine tenths of which appear only once. In germline, CDR1 is MDHEN, CDR2 SYDVKM. V was cut by 5 bases and J by 5 bases, with 21 bases left in between. The CDR3 runs 16 residues. This sequence joins TRBV28 and TRBJ1-2; D remains ambiguous. The sequenced sample was PBMCs, obtained roughly 120 days after intestinal transplantation. The receptor was isolated from a human patient who received an intestinal transplant, so some T cells may come from the graft donor. The CDR3 sequence is CASSPQMPEGQYGYTF. The CDR3 bases are TGTGCCAGCAGTCCTCAAATGCCCGAAGGGCAGTATGGCTACACCTTC.